The clone carrying this T cell receptor beta chain was detected many times. The data were taken from a study of T cells in Graves' hyperthyroidism and ophthalmopathy. Researchers amplified the TCR beta CDR3 regions from RNA transcripts. Carried out on the TCR CDR3, a first-round RT-PCR used the HTBI primer set. MiXCR, applied by TCRdb to the multiplex PCR reads, yields one record per CDR3 protein. The sample includes more than 500,000 distinct CDR3 sequences, 14% to 15% seen only once; the top ten take around 4%. The germline CDR1 and CDR2 sequences are MNHEY and SVGEGT. The CDR3 extends over 16 amino acids. V lost 0 bases and J lost 4, with 16 bases in between.

V gene TRBV6-2 or TRBV6-3 combines with J gene TRBJ2-7; TRBD1 might be the D (6 bases). The sequence came from a woman in her forties with Graves' ophthalmopathy. Source material: blood. The CDR3 sequence is CASSYSPPGAGYEQYF. The CDR3 DNA follows: TGTGCCAGCAGTTACTCGCCGCCAGGGGCAGGTTACGAGCAGTACTTC.